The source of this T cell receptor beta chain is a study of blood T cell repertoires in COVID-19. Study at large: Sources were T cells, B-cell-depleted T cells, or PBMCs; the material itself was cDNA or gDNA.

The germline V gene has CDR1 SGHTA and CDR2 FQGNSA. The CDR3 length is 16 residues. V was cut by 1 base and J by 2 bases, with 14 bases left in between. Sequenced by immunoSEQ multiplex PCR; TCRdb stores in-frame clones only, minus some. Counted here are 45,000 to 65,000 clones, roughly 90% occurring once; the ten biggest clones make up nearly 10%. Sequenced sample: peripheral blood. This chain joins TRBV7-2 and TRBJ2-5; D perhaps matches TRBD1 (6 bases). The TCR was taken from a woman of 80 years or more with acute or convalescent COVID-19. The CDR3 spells CASSLVTGIPQETQYF. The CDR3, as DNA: TGTGCCAGCAGCTTAGTTACAGGGATACCACAAGAGACCCAGTACTTC.